One and the same sample provided the 28 T cell receptor beta chains below, sequenced in a study of cytomegalovirus exposure and HLA in healthy donors. The primer mix had 60 Vbeta and 13 Jbeta primers. Only in-frame clones appear in the TCRdb table, and some are missing; sequencing was by immunoSEQ multiplex PCR. The sample lists about 85,000 clones, around 80% occurring once. The sample comprised PBMCs. The receptors were sampled from a woman aged 45 to 65 in good health and CMV-seropositive.

The chain employs TRBV14 and TRBJ2-7; TRBD2 agrees at 8 bases. With V trimmed by 3 bases and J by 4 bases, 5 bases remained unmatched. This CDR3 comprises 14 residues. Germline V gives CDR1 SGHDN, CDR2 FVKESK. The CDR3 region is CASSQYGGVYEQYV. The CDR3 nucleotides are TGTGCCAGCAGCCAGTACGGGGGGGTGTACGAGCAGTACGTC.

This chain uses TRBV6-1 with TRBJ2-2; D may be TRBD2 (6 bases). The ends were cut back, 3 bases at V and 5 bases at J, with 13 bases in the middle. CDR1 and CDR2 (germline): MNHNS, SASEGT. This CDR3 is 15 amino acids long. In DNA, the CDR3 is TGTGCCAGCAGTGAGTTAGCGGAGGGAACCGGGGAGCTGTTTTTT. Translation: CASSELAEGTGELFF.

The gene calls are TRBV13 and TRBJ2-2; 7 positions match TRBD2. Trimming at V came to 5 bases and at J to 5 bases, leaving 11 bases not matched to a gene. The CDR3 loop spans 16 amino acids. CDR1 is PRHDT and CDR2 is FYEKMQ in the germline V gene (reference sequence). The CDR3: CASSPNTGLVTGELFF. The CDR3 coding sequence is TGTGCCAGCAGCCCGAATACAGGACTAGTAACCGGGGAGCTGTTTTTT.

Only one count was recorded for this clone. This chain connects TRBV5-1 to TRBJ1-4, with a weak D call TRBD1 (6 bases). Trimming left V 2 bases short and J 5 bases short, with 13 bases between. The V gene's germline CDR1 is SGHRS and CDR2 YFSETQ. This CDR3 is 15 amino acids long. CDR3 nucleotide sequence: TGCGCCAGCAGCTTTGCGGACAGTAAAAATGAAAAACTGTTTTTT. This codes for CASSFADSKNEKLFF.

The genes are TRBV7-3 and TRBJ2-6, with no clear D. The CDR3 is made up of 15 amino acids. Germline V gives CDR1 SGHTA, CDR2 FQGTGA. V was shortened by 5 bases and J by 0 bases, with 8 bases between the two germline ends. The CDR3 reads CASSPASSGANVLTF. CDR3 bases: TGTGCCAGCAGCCCTGCTAGCTCTGGGGCCAACGTCCTGACTTTC.

This sequence joins TRBV29-1 and TRBJ2-3, with TRBD2 as a possible D gene (5 bases). Germline V gene sequence: CDR1 SQVTM, CDR2 ANQGSEA. The CDR3 sequence is 15 residues long. Trimming removed 7 bases at V and 4 bases at J, with 21 bases between. For the CDR3, the DNA is TGCAGCGAAACGGGTGGGAACGGGGTGGCAGATACGCAGTATTTT. This gives the protein CSETGGNGVADTQYF.

The chain carries TRBV14 and TRBJ1-5; D is unresolved. Germline V gene sequence: CDR1 SGHDN, CDR2 FVKESK. The CDR3 is 13 amino acids. V shed 4 bases and J shed 4 bases, with 8 bases lying between them. DNA for the CDR3: TGTGCCAGCAGCCGGCGGGATAATCAGCCCCAGCATTTT. It specifies CASSRRDNQPQHF.

The V gene is TRBV27, the J gene TRBJ1-2, with TRBD1 identical over 9 bases. The CDR3 extends over 14 amino acids. The V gene's germline CDR1 is MNHEY and CDR2 SMNVEV (reference sequence). V gave up 5 bases and J gave up 6 bases; unmatched junction bases: 7. The CDR3 DNA follows: TGTGCCAGCAGTGACCAGACAGGGGGAGATGGCTACACCTTC. This gives the protein CASSDQTGGDGYTF.

This clone turned up a few times. V and J are TRBV5-1 and TRBJ2-3, with TRBD2 as a possible D gene (6 bases). Germline V CDR1 and CDR2: SGHRS, YFSETQ. V lost 4 bases to trimming and J lost 0 bases, with 12 bases between them. The length of the CDR3 is 15 residues. In DNA, the CDR3 is TGCGCCAGCAGCGTGGACGGGACTAGCACAGATACGCAGTATTTT. It is translated as CASSVDGTSTDTQYF.

This rearrangement joins TRBV4-1 to TRBJ1-2; D is perhaps TRBD1 (6 bases). This CDR3 has 15 residues. V was pared by 0 bases and J by 7 bases, with 15 bases between. Germline V gene sequence: CDR1 MGHRA, CDR2 YSYEKL. CDR3 in DNA: TGCGCCAGCAGCCAAGACTGGGGGCTTGAGGGTGGCTACACCTTC. Amino acid sequence: CASSQDWGLEGGYTF.

The chain links TRBV29-1 to TRBJ2-3, with D hard to call. Trimming shortened V by 3 bases and J by 5 bases, and 18 bases separated the two germline ends. This CDR3 spans 15 amino acids. Germline assignment: CDR1 SQVTM and CDR2 ANQGSEA. The CDR3 protein is CSVESAALPRDTQYF. CDR3 bases: TGCAGCGTTGAGAGCGCAGCCCTCCCAAGAGATACGCAGTATTTT.

This clone appeared a few times. The CDR3 protein is CASGQGSGSRAGELFF. CDR3 sequence (DNA): TGTGCTAGTGGGCAGGGGAGCGGGAGCCGGGCCGGGGAGCTGTTTTTT. This chain joins TRBV12-5 and TRBJ2-2, with TRBD2 identical over 8 bases. V was clipped by 6 bases and J by 6 bases; unmatched bases: 12. The germline V gene encodes CDR1 LGHNT and CDR2 FRNRAP. The CDR3 totals 16 residues.

The rearrangement joins TRBV5-6 to TRBJ1-3; D perhaps matches TRBD1 (5 bases). The V end lost 2 bases, the J end lost 4 bases, and 7 bases lay between the germline ends. The CDR3 loop spans 13 amino acids. Germline V CDR1 and CDR2: SGHDT, YYEEEE. CDR3 loop: CASSFGGGNTIYF. CDR3 DNA sequence: TGTGCCAGCAGCTTCGGGGGGGGAAACACCATATATTTT.

This chain uses TRBV14 with TRBJ1-6, with D possibly matching TRBD1 (5 bases). V lost 4 bases, J lost 8 bases, and 15 bases lay in between. Germline loops: CDR1 SGHDN, CDR2 FVKESK. The CDR3 is 15 amino acids. The CDR3 here is CASSPLQGLDSPLHF. In nucleotides, the CDR3 is TGTGCCAGCAGCCCACTTCAGGGTCTGGATTCACCCCTCCACTTT.

This clone was found once. The rearrangement joins TRBV7-9 to TRBJ1-2; 7 positions match TRBD1. With 7 bases clipped from V and 7 bases from J, the junction kept 9 bases outside the gene matches. The CDR3 is 13 amino acids. Germline values: CDR1 SEHNR, CDR2 FQNEAQ (reference sequence). The CDR3 sequence is CASNQGEGGGYTF. CDR3 DNA: TGTGCCAGCAACCAGGGGGAAGGAGGTGGCTACACCTTC.

This sequence joins TRBV11-1 and TRBJ1-4; D not certain. Per the germline V gene, CDR1 is SGHAT and CDR2 is FQDESV (reference sequence). V lost 5 bases and J 5 bases, leaving 12 bases between the germline ends. The CDR3 loop spans 14 amino acids. The CDR3, as DNA: TGTGCCAGCAGCCTGGGCCTTAGGAATGAAAAACTGTTTTTT. The encoded protein is CASSLGLRNEKLFF.

As for this clone: Germline is not matched at one junction end, which may reflect a read error. The V and J genes are TRBV6-1 and TRBJ1-3; D gene uncertain. Germline values: CDR1 MNHNS, CDR2 SASEGT. The CDR3 is 10 amino acids. The CDR3 DNA reads TGTGCCAGCAGTTACCGGGCCGGGGATTTT. Its translation is CASSYRAGDF.

The genes are TRBV27 and TRBJ2-3; D is possibly TRBD1 (6 bases). Germline-derived CDR1 and CDR2 are MNHEY and SMNVEV (reference sequence). V was clipped by 3 bases and J by 1 base, with 14 bases between them. This CDR3 region has 16 residues. The CDR3: CASSFSARQGTDTQYF. Written as DNA, the CDR3 is TGTGCCAGCAGTTTCAGCGCCAGACAGGGCACAGATACGCAGTATTTT.

The chain uses TRBV7-6 and TRBJ2-5; D call uncertain. The DNA end is more similar to TRBJ2-7, so the J call may be wrong. This CDR3 is 15 amino acids long. Germline CDR1 SGHVS, CDR2 FNYEAQ. Here the CDR3 DNA reads TGTGCCAGCAGCTCAGCCCCTTATAGCCCCTACGAGCAGTACTTC. Translating gives CASSSAPYSPYEQYF.

This chain joins TRBV29-1 and TRBJ2-2; D is possibly TRBD1 (6 bases). Germline values: CDR1 SQVTM, CDR2 ANQGSEA. Trimming removed 5 bases at V and 4 bases at J, with 20 bases between. The CDR3 length is 16 residues. The CDR3 DNA follows: TGCAGCGTTCTTGGGCAGGGGCGAATTTCCACCGGGGAGCTGTTTTTT. Translation gives CSVLGQGRISTGELFF.

Remarks on this clone: The sample has other DNA sequences that encode this CDR3 too. The chain employs TRBV7-9 and TRBJ2-7; TRBD1 matches at 8 bases. This CDR3 spans 14 amino acids. Trimming took 6 bases from V and 5 from J; bases not matched to a gene: 9. The germline V gene encodes CDR1 SEHNR and CDR2 FQNEAQ (reference sequence). The DNA for the CDR3 is TGTGCCAGCAGTCAGGGGCAGGGGGCCGACGAGCAGTACTTC. Its protein product is CASSQGQGADEQYF.

J is TRBJ1-1 and V is TRBV6-1, with a possible D match to TRBD1 (6 bases). Trimming removed 2 bases from V and 1 base from J, with 17 bases in between. This CDR3 contains 17 residues. Germline values: CDR1 MNHNS, CDR2 SASEGT. The CDR3 sequence: CASSEKVGGAWNTEAFF. The CDR3 nucleotides read TGTGCCAGCAGTGAAAAGGTGGGGGGGGCTTGGAACACTGAAGCTTTCTTT.

The gene calls are TRBV6-5 and TRBJ1-3; 11 nucleotides align to TRBD1. Losses at the gene ends were 5 bases for V and 4 bases for J; bases not matched to a gene: 4. This CDR3 has 15 amino acids. From germline, CDR1 is MNHEY and CDR2 SVGAGI. This CDR3 is CASSPDRGPGNTIYF. In DNA form, the CDR3 reads TGTGCCAGCAGTCCGGACAGGGGGCCGGGAAACACCATATATTTT.

This clone was detected a few times. V usage is TRBV10-3 and J usage is TRBJ1-1; a weak D match, TRBD1 (5 bases). Per germline, CDR1 ENHRY and CDR2 SYGVKD. The CDR3 runs 14 residues. The V and J ends lost 4 bases and 4 bases respectively, with 13 bases between them. This chain's CDR3 is CAISGRGGSTEAFF. For the CDR3, the DNA is TGTGCCATCAGTGGAAGGGGAGGGAGCACTGAAGCTTTCTTT.

V is TRBV7-9 and J is TRBJ1-2; TRBD1 matches 11 bases. This CDR3 has 16 amino acids. The germline V gene encodes CDR1 SEHNR and CDR2 FQNEAQ (reference sequence). V gave up 5 bases and J gave up 4 bases; unmatched junction bases: 9. The chain's CDR3 is CASSDPGQGAGYGYTF. DNA of the CDR3: TGTGCCAGCAGCGACCCCGGACAGGGGGCGGGCTATGGCTACACCTTC.

The V gene is TRBV9, the J gene TRBJ2-3; 7 nucleotides match TRBD1. This CDR3 contains 14 residues. CDR1 is SGDLS and CDR2 is YYNGEE in the germline V gene. After removal of 2 bases from V and 10 bases from J, the junction contained 10 bases not matched to a gene. As DNA, the CDR3 is TGTGCCAGCAGCGTGCCGGGACAGACTGCGGCGCAGTATTTT. Protein product: CASSVPGQTAAQYF.

V is TRBV19 and J is TRBJ2-4; 9 bases are shared with TRBD1. V trimming: 0 bases; J trimming: 9 bases; junction bases outside the gene matches: 9. This CDR3 spans 16 amino acids. Germline CDR1 is LNHDA and CDR2 is SQIVND (reference sequence). CDR3 sequence: CASSIEGQGGRGIQYF. CDR3 coding DNA: TGTGCCAGTAGTATAGAGGGACAGGGCGGTCGAGGCATTCAGTACTTC.

The chain combines TRBV5-1 with TRBJ2-1, with 8 bases fitting TRBD1. V dropped 4 bases and J dropped 12; count of bases not matched to a gene: 9. Germline assignment: CDR1 SGHRS and CDR2 YFSETQ. The CDR3 loop spans 13 amino acids. CDR3 region: CASSDQLQGVQFF. The CDR3 bases are TGCGCCAGCAGCGACCAGTTACAGGGGGTGCAGTTCTTC. The full variable domain, completed using reference TRBV5-1 and TRBJ2-1, is KAGVTQTPRYLIKTRGQQVTLSCSPISGHRSVSWYQQTPGQGLQFLFEYFSETQRNKGNFPGRFSGRQFSNSRSEMNVSTLELGDSALYLCASSDQLQGVQFFGPGTRLTVL.